This T cell receptor (beta chain) was obtained from a study of CXCR3-negative and CXCR3-positive naive CD8 T cells. As to this clonotype: Its antigen is not known.

Carrying UMI labels, the TRB cDNA libraries were prepared through 5' RACE. TCRdb re-called the 5' RACE reads and shows each CDR3 protein once, DNA omitted. This sample's clone table lists over 150,000 distinct CDR3 sequences. The CDR3 covers 15 residues. Broader study findings: Against CXCR3-negative naive cells, CXCR3-positive naive cells showed more hydrophobic TRB CDR3s.

The sequenced material came from naive CXCR3+ CD8+ T cells from blood. Subset defined: CD45RO-CCR7+CD27+CD95- naive CD8+ T cells expressing CXCR3 (TNR3+). The TCR originated in a human donor in good health. Some clones in this sample may be carry-over from other donors' samples. The chain carries TRBV12-3 or TRBV12-4 and TRBJ1-2; TCRdb's D gene call, TRBD1, goes unchecked for lack of DNA. The CDR3 sequence: CASSQTGDLSYGYTF.